These 5 T cell receptor beta chains were sequenced from one sample in a study of CD8 T cells in ankylosing spondylitis. Their specific antigens are unknown. The study, taken as a whole, reports: Blood from ankylosing spondylitis patients appeared to carry a characteristic roughly 8-variant TCR beta motif.

TCRdb fed the 5' RACE reads into MiXCR, producing one record per CDR3 protein. This sample yields under 850,000 distinct CDR3 sequences, of which around 19% are seen a single time; 19% belongs to the top ten. Sample: blood, either unsorted or a sorted T cell fraction (not recorded which). The receptors derive from a male donor with ankylosing spondylitis.

This clonotype was picked up many times. CDR3 nucleotides: TGTGCCATCAGACTAGCGGGGGGTCCCGCCGATGAGCAGTTCTTC. Translation gives CAIRLAGGPADEQFF. The chain carries TRBV10-3 and TRBJ2-1; TRBD2 matches 12 bases. Per germline, CDR1 ENHRY and CDR2 SYGVKD. This CDR3 comprises 15 residues. Germline trimming cut 6 bases from V and 8 bases from J; bases unmatched to any gene: 8.

The J gene is TRBJ1-1, the V gene TRBV6-1; D is unresolved. V was clipped by 7 bases and J by 10 bases, with 22 bases between them. Germline V lookup: CDR1 MNHNS, CDR2 SASEGT. This CDR3 is 14 amino acids long. CDR3 in amino acids: CASNAIWTQTGAFF. In nucleotides, the CDR3 is TGTGCCAGCAATGCCATCTGGACCCAAACGGGAGCTTTCTTT.

The chain combines TRBV25-1 with TRBJ2-1; tentative D call: TRBD2 (6 bases). Germline V gives CDR1 MGHDK, CDR2 SYGVNS. This CDR3 is built from 13 residues. Deletions cut 5 bases from V and 15 bases from J, with 20 bases between. The CDR3: CASSIGRGDSWFF. CDR3 sequence (DNA): TGTGCCAGCAGTATCGGGAGAGGGGATTCTTGGTTCTTC.

This sequence joins TRBV12-3 or TRBV12-4 and TRBJ1-2; TRBD1 might be the D (5 bases). V lost 3 bases and J 9 bases, leaving 11 bases between the germline ends. The CDR3 is 12 amino acids. The chain's CDR3 is CASSFSTVSYTF. Here the CDR3 DNA reads TGTGCCAGCAGTTTCTCGACAGTTAGCTACACCTTC.

The chain recombines TRBV7-3 with TRBJ2-2; 8 bases map to TRBD1. CDR1 is SGHTA, CDR2 FQGTGA, per germline. This CDR3 has 14 residues. V was clipped by 5 bases and J by 7 bases; unmatched bases: 6. CDR3 nucleotides: TGTGCCAGCAGCGTGACAGGGGCGGTCGGGGAGCTGTTTTTT. Protein: CASSVTGAVGELFF.